This TCR beta chain comes out of a study of blood T cell repertoires in COVID-19. Study-level information: The analysed material was cDNA or gDNA that came from T cells, B-cell-depleted T cells, or PBMCs.

Authors' data handling: Reference gene primers were amplified, and this amplification served to estimate nucleated cell counts. Generated by immunoSEQ multiplex PCR, the TCRdb table keeps only in-frame clones and is missing some. V and J calls and clone size are copied from that table; D and trimming were computed from the DNA. The sample lists about 170,000 clones, around 83% occurring once. V was shortened by 3 bases and J by 7 bases, with 4 bases between the two germline ends. CDR1 SGHTA and CDR2 FQGNSA come from the germline V gene. This CDR3 spans 11 amino acids. Sequencing was performed on peripheral blood. This clonotype was sampled from a woman aged 80 or over in a cohort sampled during active or convalescent COVID-19. This chain joins TRBV7-2 and TRBJ2-1; D gene ambiguous. The chain's CDR3 is CASSFTNEQFF. In nucleotides, the CDR3 is TGTGCCAGCAGCTTTACAAATGAGCAGTTCTTC.